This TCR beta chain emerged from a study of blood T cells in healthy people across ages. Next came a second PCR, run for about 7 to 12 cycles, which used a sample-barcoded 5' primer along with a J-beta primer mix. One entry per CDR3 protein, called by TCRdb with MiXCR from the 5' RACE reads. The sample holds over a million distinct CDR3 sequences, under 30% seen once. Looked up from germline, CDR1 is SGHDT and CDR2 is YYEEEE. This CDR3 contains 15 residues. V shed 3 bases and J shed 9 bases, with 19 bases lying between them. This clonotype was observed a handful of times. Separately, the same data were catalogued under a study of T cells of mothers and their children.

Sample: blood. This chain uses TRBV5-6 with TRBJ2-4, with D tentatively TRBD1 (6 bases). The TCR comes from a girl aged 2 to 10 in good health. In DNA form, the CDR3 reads TGTGCCAGCAGCTCTACTGAGGGGAAGGGGGTCATTCAGTACTTC. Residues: CASSSTEGKGVIQYF.